The following is a TCR beta chain sequence with its context. Its antigen is currently unknown. This entry comes from a study of shared clonotypes between healthy human individuals. Whole-study results and caveats: The small donor group covered limited genetic and exposure diversity.

CDR3 length equals 14 residues. The germline gives CDR1 SGHTA, CDR2 FQGTGA. V was cut by 2 bases and J by 7 bases, with 14 bases left in between. Naive CD45RA+ and memory CD45RA-negative subsets were split from CD4+ cells. Method: immunoSEQ multiplex PCR; TCRdb's copy keeps in-frame clones and lacks some. The sample lists some 2.1 million clones; 95% were seen once. The sample consisted of naive CD4+ T cells sorted from blood. Sample subset: CD45RA+ positively selected. The receptor was isolated from a man in his late teens or twenties in good health. The chain uses TRBV7-3 and TRBJ1-2, with D maybe TRBD1 (6 bases). CDR3: CASSLYPQGSGYTF. The CDR3, as DNA: TGTGCCAGCAGCTTATACCCGCAGGGGTCTGGCTACACCTTC.